The present TCR beta chain was sequenced within a study of blood T cell repertoires in COVID-19. Profiled with immunoSEQ multiplex PCR; TCRdb holds only in-frame clones, not every one. The sample lists under 80,000 clones; approximately 79% were seen once. CDR3 length: 13 amino acids. Trimming cost V 5 bases and J 2 bases, with 10 bases left between them. Germline lookup yields CDR1 KGHSH and CDR2 LQKENI. V gene TRBV18 combines with J gene TRBJ2-7; D gene unclear. This TCR was sampled from a human donor in a cohort sampled during active COVID-19. Material for sequencing was peripheral blood. CDR3 nucleotides: TGTGCCAGCTCAAACACAAAAACCTACGAGCAGTACTTC. Translated: CASSNTKTYEQYF.